Below are 9 T cell receptor beta chains sequenced from a single sample in a study of a mutant IDH1 vaccine in newly diagnosed glioma. Clones were read by immunoSEQ multiplex PCR, and TCRdb kept only the in-frame ones, dropping some. The sample lists around 92,000 clones; approximately 90% were seen once. Indicated time point: baseline, week 1 (first vaccination visit). The treatment is: pre-vaccination baseline after standard-of-care therapy. The material sequenced was PBMCs, taken from a glioma patient treated with radiotherapy, temozolomide or both. These receptors were obtained from a woman aged 45-60 years with glioma.

The J gene is TRBJ2-5, the V gene TRBV6-1; D gene unclear. Between the trimmed V and J ends, which lost 2 bases and 0 bases, there was a span of 10 bases. This CDR3 comprises 15 residues. CDR1 MNHNS and CDR2 SASEGT come from the germline V gene. This CDR3 reads CASSEYSSYQETQYF. CDR3 nucleotide sequence: TGTGCCAGCAGTGAATATAGTTCGTACCAAGAGACCCAGTACTTC.

This chain connects TRBV7-9 to TRBJ1-1, with a tentative D call TRBD1 (6 bases). CDR1 SEHNR and CDR2 FQNEAQ come from the germline V gene (reference sequence). The CDR3 extends over 16 amino acids. The V end lost 8 bases, the J end lost 0 bases, and 19 bases lay between the germline ends. The CDR3 DNA follows: TGTGCCAGCCGCCCCCAGGGGCACATTTTGAACACTGAAGCTTTCTTT. Encoded protein: CASRPQGHILNTEAFF. The variable domain in full, completed from reference TRBV7-9 and TRBJ1-1, reads DTGVSQNPRHKITKRGQNVTFRCDPISEHNRLYWYRQTLGQGPEFLTYFQNEAQLEKSRLLSDRFSAERPKGSFSTLEIQRTEQGDSAMYLCASRPQGHILNTEAFFGQGTRLTVV.

The chain combines TRBV7-9 with TRBJ2-2; no definite D call. Trimming removed 5 bases at V and 2 bases at J, with 9 bases between. This CDR3 spans 14 amino acids. Germline lookup yields CDR1 SEHNR and CDR2 FQNEAQ (reference sequence). CDR3 residues: CASSPARNTGELFF. The CDR3 DNA is TGTGCCAGCAGCCCCGCTAGAAACACCGGGGAGCTGTTTTTT.

This chain joins TRBV7-8 and TRBJ2-1; 8 nucleotides align to TRBD2. Germline V CDR1 and CDR2: SGHVS, FQNEAQ. The CDR3 totals 13 residues. The J segment lost 9 bases and the V segment lost 4 bases, leaving 5 bases of the junction unmatched. As DNA, the CDR3 is TGTGCCAGCAGCTACGAGCGGGGGAGTGAGCAGTTCTTC. It specifies CASSYERGSEQFF.

The V gene is TRBV6-6, the J gene TRBJ2-7; TRBD1 might be the D (6 bases). The CDR3 has 15 residues. Per germline, CDR1 MNHNY and CDR2 SVGAGI (reference sequence). The V end lost 5 bases, the J end lost 0 bases, and 14 bases lay between the germline ends. CDR3 region: CASSRDRKTSYEQYF. Here the CDR3 DNA reads TGTGCCAGCAGTAGAGACAGGAAAACCTCCTACGAGCAGTACTTC.

This rearrangement joins TRBV5-5 to TRBJ1-5; 7 bases align to TRBD1. Losses at the gene ends were 0 bases for V and 12 bases for J; bases not matched to a gene: 6. From germline, CDR1 is SGHKS and CDR2 YYEKEE (reference sequence). The CDR3 runs to 13 residues. CDR3 in amino acids: CASSLVTQGDQHF. CDR3 coding DNA: TGTGCCAGCAGCTTGGTGACTCAGGGGGACCAGCATTTT.

This clone was recorded only once. This chain joins TRBV29-1 and TRBJ2-7, with 9 positions matching TRBD1. Germline assignment: CDR1 SQVTM and CDR2 ANQGSEA. V lost 2 bases, J lost 0 bases, and 2 bases stayed unmatched. The CDR3 is 14 residues long. The CDR3 bases are TGCAGCGTTGAAAACAGGGGGCTCTCCTACGAGCAGTACTTC. This sequence encodes CSVENRGLSYEQYF.

This chain connects TRBV5-5 to TRBJ1-3; D call uncertain. Germline CDR1 and CDR2: SGHKS and YYEKEE (reference sequence). Trimming removed 0 bases at V and 0 bases at J, with 7 bases between. The CDR3 is 15 residues long. For the CDR3, the DNA is TGTGCCAGCAGCTTGGACGTGCCCTCTGGAAACACCATATATTTT. This sequence encodes CASSLDVPSGNTIYF. Based on the CDR3 plus reference TRBV5-5 and TRBJ1-3, the full variable domain is DAGVTQSPTHLIKTRGQQVTLRCSPISGHKSVSWYQQVLGQGPQFIFQYYEKEERGRGNFPDRFSARQFPNYSSELNVNALLLGDSALYLCASSLDVPSGNTIYFGEGSWLTVV.

The table lists this clone with a count of one. The V gene is TRBV5-1, the J gene TRBJ2-7, with D hard to call. The V gene lost 0 bases and the J gene lost 4 bases, with 11 bases spanning the gap. Germline CDR1 is SGHRS and CDR2 is YFSETQ. The CDR3 loop spans 14 amino acids. For the CDR3, the DNA is TGCGCCAGCAGCTTGGGGTCTAACGGGTACGAGCAGTACTTC. Encoded protein: CASSLGSNGYEQYF.